The 7 T cell receptor beta chains given below trace back to one sample, sequenced in a study of blood T cell repertoires in COVID-19. Sequenced by immunoSEQ multiplex PCR; TCRdb stores in-frame clones only, minus some. There are about 120,000 clones in the sample; 78% occur only once, and 2.3% lies in the top ten. The specimen was peripheral blood. The receptors here all came from a man between 65 and 85 years old with acute or convalescent COVID-19.

The V and J genes are TRBV3-1 (or the pseudogene TRBV3-2) and TRBJ1-1, with D possibly being TRBD1 (5 bases). The V end was cut by 4 bases, the J end by 8 bases, with 20 bases between. The V gene's germline CDR1 is LGHDT and CDR2 YNNKEL (reference sequence). The length of the CDR3 is 15 residues. In DNA, the CDR3 is TGTGCCAGCAGCCCGTGGGGGGGGAACGATTTCGAAGCTTTCTTT. It codes for CASSPWGGNDFEAFF.

This chain uses TRBV6-2 or TRBV6-3 with TRBJ2-7; the D is unclear. V lost 5 bases, J lost 2 bases, and 7 bases lay in between. The CDR3 is made up of 12 amino acids. Per the germline V gene, CDR1 is MNHEY and CDR2 is SVGEGT. CDR3 coding DNA: TGTGCCAGCAGTCAGATTCCCTACGAGCAGTACTTC. The encoded protein is CASSQIPYEQYF.

This chain uses TRBV7-2 with TRBJ1-2, with 12 bases identical to TRBD1. Trimming at V came to 1 base and at J to 7 bases, leaving 7 bases not matched to a gene. Germline lookup yields CDR1 SGHTA and CDR2 FQGNSA. The CDR3 extends over 16 amino acids. This chain's CDR3 is CASSLGGGQGALGYTF. CDR3 bases: TGTGCCAGCAGCTTAGGAGGGGGACAGGGGGCGCTTGGCTACACCTTC. The variable domain in full, with the rest retrieved from reference TRBV7-2 and TRBJ1-2, is GAGVSQSPSNKVTEKGKDVELRCDPISGHTALYWYRQSLGQGLEFLIYFQGNSAPDKSGLPSDRFSAERTGGSVSTLTIQRTQQEDSAVYLCASSLGGGQGALGYTFGSGTRLTVV.

This clone was detected only a few times. The CDR3 DNA sequence: TGTGCCAGCAGTACTCCCGGGATGGTCTCTGGAAACACCATATATTTT. Amino acid sequence: CASSTPGMVSGNTIYF. The V gene is TRBV6-2 or TRBV6-3, the J gene TRBJ1-3, with no clear D. The CDR3 runs to 16 residues. V was cut by 5 bases and J by 0 bases, with 14 bases left in between. Germline assignment: CDR1 MNHEY and CDR2 SVGEGT.

The chain employs TRBV29-1 and TRBJ1-4, with D unresolved. V dropped 4 bases and J dropped 11 bases, with 17 bases sitting between them. The CDR3 covers 13 residues. Germline V CDR1 and CDR2: SQVTM, ANQGSEA. CDR3 amino acids: CSVGHPTAKKLFF. CDR3 coding DNA: TGCAGCGTTGGACACCCTACCGCTAAGAAACTGTTTTTT.

The chain is built from TRBV5-1 and TRBJ1-2; D unresolved. The V end was cut by 0 bases, the J end by 2 bases, with 5 bases between. Germline V CDR1 and CDR2: SGHRS, YFSETQ. This CDR3 is 13 amino acids long. CDR3 in amino acids: CASSLGRNYGYTF. The CDR3 DNA reads TGCGCCAGCAGCTTGGGCAGAAACTATGGCTACACCTTC.

This clone has just a few counts. The chain has TRBV4-3 and TRBJ2-5; tentative D call: TRBD2 (6 bases). V was pared by 4 bases and J by 7 bases, with 13 bases between. Germline CDR1 LGHNA, CDR2 YSLEER. CDR3 length: 13 amino acids. The CDR3 sequence is CASSLGLQGTQYF. Written as DNA, the CDR3 is TGCGCCAGCAGCCTGGGACTTCAGGGGACCCAGTACTTC.